The entry that follows covers one TCR beta chain sequence. Its antigen is unknown. No clone much larger than this one lies a single base away; base qualities are absent. This sample was included in a study of T cells after somatic rescue of genetic block (dated by TCRdb to 2020 to 2021). Concerning the study at large: What the study looked at was long-term robustness, specifically in a T-cell system that came about through somatic rescue of a genetic block in T-cell development.

Library method: the immunoSEQ multiplex PCR assay. This immuneACCESS table, as held by TCRdb, lists in-frame sequences with V and J called but not all clones. Of the missing ones, under half trace to an unresolved V gene in checked studies; the others have no known cause. The sample table shows more than 65,000 clones, and roughly 93% are seen once. Approximately 2.9% of the sample comes from the top ten. The CDR3 runs 14 residues from the cysteine to the phenylalanine. The only DNA kept is the CDR3, 42 bases in frame from the first base. The germline V gene supplies CDR1 MDHEN and CDR2 SYDVKM. Cut back by 7 bases and 7 bases, the V and J ends lie 17 bases apart.

The clonotype comes from a man between 25 and 39 years old. Sequencing used peripheral blood mononuclear cells (PBMCs). This chain is built from TRBV28 and TRBJ1-5; no D gene call is confident. The bases are TGTGCCAGCACGGATCGTTGGTACCGGCAGCCCCAGCATTTT. It translates to CASTDRWYRQPQHF.